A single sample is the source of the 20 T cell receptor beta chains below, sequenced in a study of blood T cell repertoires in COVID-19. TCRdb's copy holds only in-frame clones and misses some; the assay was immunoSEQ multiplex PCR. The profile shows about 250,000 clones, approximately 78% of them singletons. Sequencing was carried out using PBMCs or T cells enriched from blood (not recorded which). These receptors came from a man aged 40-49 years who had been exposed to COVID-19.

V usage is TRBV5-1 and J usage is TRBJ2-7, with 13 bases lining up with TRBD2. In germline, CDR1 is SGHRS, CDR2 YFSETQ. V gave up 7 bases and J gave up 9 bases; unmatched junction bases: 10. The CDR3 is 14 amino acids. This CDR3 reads CASWSGLAGVGQYF. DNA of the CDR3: TGCGCCAGCTGGTCAGGACTAGCGGGAGTAGGGCAGTACTTC.

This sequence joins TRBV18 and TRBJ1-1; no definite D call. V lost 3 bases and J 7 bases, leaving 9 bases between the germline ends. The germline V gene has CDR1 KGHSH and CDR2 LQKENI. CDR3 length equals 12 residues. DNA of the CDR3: TGTGCCAGCTCACCCGAGGGTTATGAAGCTTTCTTT. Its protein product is CASSPEGYEAFF.

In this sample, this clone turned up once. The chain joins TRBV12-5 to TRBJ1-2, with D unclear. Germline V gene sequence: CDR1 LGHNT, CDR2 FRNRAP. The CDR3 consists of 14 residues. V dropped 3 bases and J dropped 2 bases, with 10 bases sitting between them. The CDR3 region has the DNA TGTGCTAGTGGTTTTTCGGCAGGCAACTATGGCTACACCTTC. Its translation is CASGFSAGNYGYTF.

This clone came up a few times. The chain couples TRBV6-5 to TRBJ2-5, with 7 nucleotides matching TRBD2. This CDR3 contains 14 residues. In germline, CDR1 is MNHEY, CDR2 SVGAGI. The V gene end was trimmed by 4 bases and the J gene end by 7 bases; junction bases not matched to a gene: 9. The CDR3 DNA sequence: TGTGCCAGCAGTTTGGGGGGAGGGGTTGGGACCCAGTACTTC. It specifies CASSLGGGVGTQYF.

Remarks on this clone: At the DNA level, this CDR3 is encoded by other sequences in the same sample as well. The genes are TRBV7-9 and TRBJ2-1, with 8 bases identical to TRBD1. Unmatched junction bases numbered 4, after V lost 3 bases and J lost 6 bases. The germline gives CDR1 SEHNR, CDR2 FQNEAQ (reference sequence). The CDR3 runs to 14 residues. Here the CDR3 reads CASSFGQGSNEQFF. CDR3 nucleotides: TGTGCCAGCAGCTTCGGACAGGGTAGCAATGAGCAGTTCTTC. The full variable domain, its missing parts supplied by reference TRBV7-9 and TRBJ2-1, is DTGVSQNPRHKITKRGQNVTFRCDPISEHNRLYWYRQTLGQGPEFLTYFQNEAQLEKSRLLSDRFSAERPKGSFSTLEIQRTEQGDSAMYLCASSFGQGSNEQFFGPGTRLTVL.

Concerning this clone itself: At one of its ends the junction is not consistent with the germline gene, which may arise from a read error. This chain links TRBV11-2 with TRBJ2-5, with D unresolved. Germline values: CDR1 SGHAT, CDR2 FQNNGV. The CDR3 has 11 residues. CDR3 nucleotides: TGTGCCAGCAGCTTGGGCCGAAGTATGGACTTC. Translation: CASSLGRSMDF.

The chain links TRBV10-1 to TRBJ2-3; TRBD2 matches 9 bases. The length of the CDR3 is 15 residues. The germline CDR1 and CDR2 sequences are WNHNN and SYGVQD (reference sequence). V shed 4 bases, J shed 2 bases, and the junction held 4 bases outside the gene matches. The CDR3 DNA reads TGCGCCAGCAGTGCCGAGCGGGGGGACACAGATACGCAGTATTTT. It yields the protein CASSAERGDTDTQYF.

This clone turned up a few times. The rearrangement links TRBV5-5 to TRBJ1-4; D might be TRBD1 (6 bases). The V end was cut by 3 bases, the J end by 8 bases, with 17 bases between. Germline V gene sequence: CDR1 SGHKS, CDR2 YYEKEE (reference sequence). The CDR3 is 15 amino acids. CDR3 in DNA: TGTGCCAGCAGCTCACTGCCGGGGGGCGGAGAAAAACTGTTTTTT. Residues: CASSSLPGGGEKLFF.

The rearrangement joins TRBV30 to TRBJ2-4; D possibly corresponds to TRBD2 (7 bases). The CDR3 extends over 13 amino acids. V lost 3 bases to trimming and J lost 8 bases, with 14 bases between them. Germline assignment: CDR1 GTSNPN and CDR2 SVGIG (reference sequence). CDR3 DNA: TGTGCCTGGAGGGGATCCGGGGGGCACATTCAGTACTTC. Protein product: CAWRGSGGHIQYF.

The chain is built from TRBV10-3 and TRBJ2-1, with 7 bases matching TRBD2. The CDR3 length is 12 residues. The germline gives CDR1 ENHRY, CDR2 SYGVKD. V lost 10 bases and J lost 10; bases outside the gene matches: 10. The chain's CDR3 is CATLAGVGEQFF. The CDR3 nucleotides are TGTGCCACCCTCGCGGGAGTAGGCGAGCAGTTCTTC.

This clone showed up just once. The CDR3 reads CASSVDSVQETQYF. In DNA, the CDR3 is TGTGCCAGCAGCGTTGATAGCGTACAAGAGACCCAGTACTTC. The chain uses TRBV2 and TRBJ2-5, with D perhaps matching TRBD2 (5 bases). V lost 6 bases and J 2 bases, leaving 13 bases between the germline ends. Germline V gene sequence: CDR1 SNHLY, CDR2 FYNNEI. The CDR3 consists of 14 residues. The whole variable domain, filled in from reference TRBV2 and TRBJ2-5, reads EPEVTQTPSHQVTQMGQEVILRCVPISNHLYFYWYRQILGQKVEFLVSFYNNEISEKSEIFDDQFSVERPDGSNFTLKIRSTKLEDSAMYFCASSVDSVQETQYFGPGTRLLVL.

CDR3 residues: CASSTPPGTYIYGYTF. CDR3 DNA: TGTGCCAGTAGTACCCCGCCCGGGACTTATATCTATGGCTACACCTTC. V is TRBV19 and J is TRBJ1-2, with a possible D match to TRBD1 (5 bases). The germline V and J ends were trimmed by 4 bases and 4 bases, with 19 bases remaining between them. Per germline, CDR1 LNHDA and CDR2 SQIVND (reference sequence). The CDR3 covers 16 residues.

Here the CDR3 DNA reads TGTGCCAGCAGCTTATTTCTAGCGGGTACAGATACGCAGTATTTT. This encodes CASSLFLAGTDTQYF. The chain uses TRBV7-2 and TRBJ2-3, with TRBD2 matching over 8 bases. With V trimmed by 2 bases and J by 3 bases, 4 bases remained unmatched. Germline V lookup: CDR1 SGHTA, CDR2 FQGNSA. This CDR3 has 15 residues.

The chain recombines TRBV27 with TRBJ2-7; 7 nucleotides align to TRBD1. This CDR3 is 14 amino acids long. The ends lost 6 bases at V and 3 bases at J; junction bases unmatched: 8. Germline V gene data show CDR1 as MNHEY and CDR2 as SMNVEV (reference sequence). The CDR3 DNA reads TGTGCCAGCAGGACTGTAGACAGGGTCTACGAGCAGTACTTC. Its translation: CASRTVDRVYEQYF.

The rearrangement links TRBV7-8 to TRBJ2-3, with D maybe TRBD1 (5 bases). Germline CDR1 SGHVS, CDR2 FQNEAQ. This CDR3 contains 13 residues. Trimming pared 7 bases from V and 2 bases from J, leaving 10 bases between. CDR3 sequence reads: CASTRASTDTQYF. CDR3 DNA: TGTGCCAGCACCAGGGCCTCCACAGATACGCAGTATTTT. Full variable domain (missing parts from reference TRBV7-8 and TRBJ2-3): GAGVSQSPRYKVAKRGQDVALRCDPISGHVSLFWYQQALGQGPEFLTYFQNEAQLDKSGLPSDRFFAERPEGSVSTLKIQRTQQEDSAVYLCASTRASTDTQYFGPGTRLTVL.

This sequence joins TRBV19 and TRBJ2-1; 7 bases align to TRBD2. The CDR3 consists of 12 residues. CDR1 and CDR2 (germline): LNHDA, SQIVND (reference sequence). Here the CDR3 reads CVRRENYNEQFF. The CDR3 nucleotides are TGTGTAAGGCGGGAGAACTACAATGAGCAGTTCTTC.

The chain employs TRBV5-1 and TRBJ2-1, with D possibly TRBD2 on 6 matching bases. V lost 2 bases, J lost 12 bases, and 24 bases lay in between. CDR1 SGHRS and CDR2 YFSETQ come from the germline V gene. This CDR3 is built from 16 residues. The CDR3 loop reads CASSLNPPDVGSWQFF. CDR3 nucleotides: TGCGCCAGCAGCTTAAATCCCCCCGACGTCGGGAGCTGGCAGTTCTTC.

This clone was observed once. The CDR3 loop reads CASNTGQTNTGELFF. The CDR3 coding sequence is TGTGCCAGTAACACGGGACAGACGAACACCGGGGAGCTGTTTTTT. The rearrangement joins TRBV19 to TRBJ2-2; 7 nucleotides align to TRBD1. The J segment lost 0 bases and the V segment lost 7 bases, leaving 5 bases of the junction unmatched. The CDR3 spans 15 residues. Germline V gene data show CDR1 as LNHDA and CDR2 as SQIVND (reference sequence).

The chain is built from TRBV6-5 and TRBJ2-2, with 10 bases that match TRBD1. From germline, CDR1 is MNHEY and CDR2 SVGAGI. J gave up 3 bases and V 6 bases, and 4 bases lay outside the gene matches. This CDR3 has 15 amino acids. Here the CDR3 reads CASSRQGADTGELFF. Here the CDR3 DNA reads TGTGCCAGCAGCAGACAGGGGGCGGACACCGGGGAGCTGTTTTTT.

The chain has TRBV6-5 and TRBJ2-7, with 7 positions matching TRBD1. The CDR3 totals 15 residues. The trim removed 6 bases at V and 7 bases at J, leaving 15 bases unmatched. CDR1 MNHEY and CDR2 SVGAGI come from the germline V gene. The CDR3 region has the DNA TGTGCCAGCAGGCCGAGCACAGGGGAAGCCTTAGAGCAGTACTTC. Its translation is CASRPSTGEALEQYF.